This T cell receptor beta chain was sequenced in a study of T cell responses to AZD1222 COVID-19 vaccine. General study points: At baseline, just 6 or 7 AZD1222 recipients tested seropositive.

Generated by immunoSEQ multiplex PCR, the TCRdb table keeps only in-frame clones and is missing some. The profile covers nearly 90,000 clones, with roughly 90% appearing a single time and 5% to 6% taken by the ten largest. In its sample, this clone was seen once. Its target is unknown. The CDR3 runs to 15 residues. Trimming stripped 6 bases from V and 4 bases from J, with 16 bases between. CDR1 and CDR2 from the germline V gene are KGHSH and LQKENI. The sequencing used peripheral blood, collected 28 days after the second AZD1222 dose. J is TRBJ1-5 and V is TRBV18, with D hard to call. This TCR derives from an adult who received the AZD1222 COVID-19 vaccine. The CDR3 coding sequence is TGTGCCAGCTCCCCAGACTATGACCGAAATCAGCCCCAGCATTTT. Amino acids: CASSPDYDRNQPQHF.